These T cell receptor beta chains were read from a single sample in a study of blood T cell repertoires in COVID-19. Repertoires were generated with immunoSEQ multiplex PCR, while TCRdb's copy carries only in-frame clones and drops some. Of a few hundred thousand clones listed, around nine tenths are singletons. Sequencing was done on a sample of PBMCs or T cells enriched from blood (not recorded which). These receptors all stem from a woman aged 55-75 years who had recovered from COVID-19. Both conserved end residues are part of each CDR3. A D gene is named only where the DNA matches it firmly. Expanded clones are given a class, and other clones once, few, many or no size at all.

D gene | J gene | V gene | clone size | CDR3 DNA | CDR3 protein
NA | TRBJ1-2 | TRBV30 | NA | TGTGCCTGGAGGACCACAGGGAGTAACTATGGCTACACCTTC | CAWRTTGSNYGYTF
TRBD1 | TRBJ1-4 | TRBV27 | NA | TGTGCCAGCAGTCCAAGGACCGGGACAGTTAATGAAAAACTGTTTTTT | CASSPRTGTVNEKLFF
TRBD1 | TRBJ1-3 | TRBV19 | NA | TGTGCCAGTAGTATCAGAAGGACAGGCGATTTCTCTGGAAACACCATATATTTT | CASSIRRTGDFSGNTIYF
NA | TRBJ2-7 | TRBV30 | NA | TGTGCCTGGAGTGTCCACGGGAACTACGAGCAGTACTTC | CAWSVHGNYEQYF
NA | TRBJ1-1 | TRBV10-3 | NA | TGTGCCATCAGCAACACATTGAACACTGAAGCTTTCTTT | CAISNTLNTEAFF
NA | TRBJ1-5 | TRBV27 | once | TGTGCCAGCAGTTTATACGCAGGGTTGGATCAGCCCCAGCATTTT | CASSLYAGLDQPQHF
NA | TRBJ1-2 | TRBV2 | NA | TGTGCCAGCATCATGGGCCTCTCTACTAACTATGGCTACACCTTC | CASIMGLSTNYGYTF
NA | TRBJ1-4 | TRBV7-8 | NA | TGTGCCAGCAGCCAACCGGGGGAAAAACTGTTTTTT | CASSQPGEKLFF
NA | TRBJ2-6 | TRBV30 | NA | TGTGCCTGGAGTGACTACTCTGGGGCCAACGTCCTGACTTTC | CAWSDYSGANVLTF
NA | TRBJ1-6 | TRBV7-2 | NA | TGTGCCAGTTTATACTCCTATAATTCACCCCTCCACTTT | CASLYSYNSPLHF
TRBD1 | TRBJ1-1 | TRBV5-6 | NA | TGTGCCAGCAGACCCCGGGACAGGAACACTGAAGCTTTCTTT | CASRPRDRNTEAFF
TRBD2 | TRBJ2-1 | TRBV19 | NA | TGTGCCAGTAGTATAGGCGGGGGGCTGGGGGCAAATGAGCAGTTCTTC | CASSIGGGLGANEQFF
NA | TRBJ1-2 | TRBV27 | NA | TGTGCCAGCAGTTCTCCAGGGGTACGTGGCTACACCTTC | CASSSPGVRGYTF
TRBD1 | TRBJ1-2 | TRBV19 | NA | TGTGCCAGTAGGACGACCGGGACAGCAAACTATGGCTACACCTTC | CASRTTGTANYGYTF
NA | TRBJ1-5 | TRBV2 | NA | TGTGCCAGCAGTGAGGTGGGAGGCTACAATCAGCCCCAGCATTTT | CASSEVGGYNQPQHF
NA | TRBJ1-1 | TRBV5-4 | NA | TGTGCCAGCAGCTTGGCCTCCGGGAGCAACACTGAAGCTTTCTTT | CASSLASGSNTEAFF
NA | TRBJ2-2 | TRBV29-1 | NA | TGCAGCGTTGAACAGGAGAACACCGGGGAGCTGTTTTTT | CSVEQENTGELFF
TRBD1 | TRBJ1-2 | TRBV4-1 | NA | TGCGCCAGCAGCAAAGGAGCGGACAGGGGAACGGATGGCTACACCTTC | CASSKGADRGTDGYTF
TRBD1 | TRBJ2-1 | TRBV5-1 | NA | TGCGCCAGCAGCTTGGGCGTTGGGACAGGGAGGGGGAATGAGCAGTTCTTC | CASSLGVGTGRGNEQFF
NA | TRBJ1-1 | TRBV5-8 | NA | TGTGCCAGCAGCCTACAGGCCTTCATGAACACTGAAGCTTTCTTT | CASSLQAFMNTEAFF
TRBD2 | TRBJ2-2 | TRBV10-2 | NA | TGCGCCAGCACCCGACTAGCGGACAAGAACGCCGGGGAGCTGTTTTTT | CASTRLADKNAGELFF
NA | TRBJ2-3 | TRBV4-1 | NA | TGCGCCAGCAGCCACACCCCAGGGGGCACAGATACGCAGTATTTT | CASSHTPGGTDTQYF
TRBD2 | TRBJ2-3 | TRBV9 | NA | TGTGCCAGCAGCGCCCCATCAGCGGGAAGCACAGATACGCAGTATTTT | CASSAPSAGSTDTQYF
NA | TRBJ1-2 | TRBV7-8 | NA | TGTGCCAGCACTCGCGGAGGCTATGGCTACACCTTC | CASTRGGYGYTF
TRBD2 | TRBJ2-3 | TRBV5-1 | NA | TGCGCCAGCAGAATAGCGGGGTACACAGATACGCAGTATTTT | CASRIAGYTDTQYF
NA | TRBJ2-3 | TRBV19 | NA | TGTGCCAGTAGTATAGATCGAGGAGATACGCAGTATTTT | CASSIDRGDTQYF
NA | TRBJ2-2 | TRBV30 | NA | TGTGCCTGGAACCTCCAGGGTTTCGGGGAGCTGTTTTTT | CAWNLQGFGELFF
NA | TRBJ2-3 | TRBV5-1 | NA | TGCGCCAGCAGGCTTTATGGGGAGAACACAGATACGCAGTATTTT | CASRLYGENTDTQYF
NA | TRBJ1-1 | TRBV7-9 | NA | TGTGCCAGCAGCCAGACGGGGGGGACTGAAGCTTTCTTT | CASSQTGGTEAFF
NA | TRBJ2-1 | TRBV29-1 | NA | TGCAGCGTTGCTAGCGAGTACGTCAATGAGCAGTTCTTC | CSVASEYVNEQFF
NA | TRBJ1-5 | TRBV5-6 | NA | TGTGCCAGCAGCTTGCGGTCAGGGACTGTGAGCAATCAGCCCCAGCATTTT | CASSLRSGTVSNQPQHF
TRBD1 | TRBJ2-4 | TRBV19 | NA | TGTGCCAGTAGTTTAGACAGGGTAGGGGCCAAAAACATTCAGTACTTC | CASSLDRVGAKNIQYF
NA | TRBJ1-6 | TRBV2 | NA | TGTGCCAGCAGTCCAGGGAAATCACCCCTCCACTTT | CASSPGKSPLHF
NA | TRBJ2-7 | TRBV6-1 | NA | TGTGCCAGCAGTGGGCCTTGGACAGCTAGCTCCTACGAGCAGTACTTC | CASSGPWTASSYEQYF
NA | TRBJ2-2 | TRBV4-2 | NA | TGTGCCAGCAGCCAAGGTCCGGGGACCGGGGAGCTGTTTTTT | CASSQGPGTGELFF
NA | TRBJ2-3 | TRBV7-6 | NA | TGTGCCAGCAGCTTAGATCTAGCGCGGGCAGATACGCAGTATTTT | CASSLDLARADTQYF
TRBD2 | TRBJ2-2 | TRBV9 | once | TGTGCCAGCAGCGTAGCTGAGAAGGGACTAGCGGGGGACACCGGGGAGCTGTTTTTT | CASSVAEKGLAGDTGELFF
NA | TRBJ1-4 | TRBV6-5 | NA | TGTGCCAGCAGGCCGCAGGTTAATGAAAAACTGTTTTTT | CASRPQVNEKLFF
NA | TRBJ2-1 | TRBV10-1 | NA | TGCGCCAGCAGTGAATCAACCGGGAGCTACAATGAGCAGTTCTTC | CASSESTGSYNEQFF
TRBD2 | TRBJ2-1 | TRBV7-6 | NA | TGTGCCAGCAGCTTGGGGACTAGCGGGGGGGCAACGAATGAGCAGTTCTTC | CASSLGTSGGATNEQFF
NA | TRBJ1-6 | TRBV3-1/TRBV3-2 | once | TGTGCCAGCAGCCAAGTGGGGGCGCTTAGGAATTCACCCCTCCACTTT | CASSQVGALRNSPLHF
NA | TRBJ1-1 | TRBV5-1 | NA | TGCGCCAGCAGCTCCCAGACAGCGAACACTGAAGCTTTCTTT | CASSSQTANTEAFF
NA | TRBJ1-2 | TRBV6-1 | NA | TGTGCCAGCAGTGAAGCTCGGACACCCCTCTATGGCTACACCTTC | CASSEARTPLYGYTF
NA | TRBJ2-4 | TRBV5-1 | NA | TGCGCCAGCAGCTTCCGGCCGAGGGCTCCAGCCAAAAACATTCAGTACTTC | CASSFRPRAPAKNIQYF
NA | TRBJ2-3 | TRBV30 | NA | TGTGCCTTCGCCCCCGGGACATCAGATACGCAGTATTTT | CAFAPGTSDTQYF
NA | TRBJ2-2 | TRBV14 | NA | TGTGCCAGCAGCCCAGTCAGGTTCGCGAACACCGGGGAGCTGTTTTTT | CASSPVRFANTGELFF